This entry is about one T cell receptor beta chain. Germline is not matched at one junction end, which may reflect a read error. The method was immunoSEQ multiplex PCR; TCRdb's version includes in-frame clones alone and lacks a portion of them. The table lists some 70,000 clones, 90% of them singletons. This sample is drawn from a study of T cell changes during pregnancy in multiple sclerosis. The sequence was collected from a female donor in good health, enrolled as a control in a pregnancy study. This material consisted of peripheral blood, taken after pregnancy.

The CDR3 is CASSEGDYGYTF. DNA for the CDR3: TGTGCCAGCAGTGAGGGGGACTACGGCTACACCTTC. The chain carries TRBV6-1 and TRBJ1-2, with a weak D call TRBD1 (5 bases). The CDR3 loop spans 12 amino acids. Germline CDR1 MNHNS, CDR2 SASEGT.